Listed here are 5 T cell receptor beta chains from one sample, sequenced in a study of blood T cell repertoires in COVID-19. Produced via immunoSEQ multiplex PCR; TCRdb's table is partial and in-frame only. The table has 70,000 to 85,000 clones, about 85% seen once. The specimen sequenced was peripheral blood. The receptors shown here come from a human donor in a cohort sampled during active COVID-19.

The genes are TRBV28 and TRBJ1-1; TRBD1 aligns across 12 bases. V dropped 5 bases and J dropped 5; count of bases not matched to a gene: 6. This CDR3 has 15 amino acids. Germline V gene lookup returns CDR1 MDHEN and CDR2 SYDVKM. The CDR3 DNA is TGTGCCAGCAGTCCCCCGGGACAGGGGGCAACTGAAGCTTTCTTT. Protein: CASSPPGQGATEAFF.

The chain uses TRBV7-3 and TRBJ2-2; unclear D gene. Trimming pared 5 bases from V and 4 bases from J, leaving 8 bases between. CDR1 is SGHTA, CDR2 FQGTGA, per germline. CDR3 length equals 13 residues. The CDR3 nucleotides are TGTGCCAGCAGCCCCTCGGGCACCGGGGAGCTGTTTTTT. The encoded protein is CASSPSGTGELFF. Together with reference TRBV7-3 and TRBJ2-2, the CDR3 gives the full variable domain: GAGVSQTPSNKVTEKGKYVELRCDPISGHTALYWYRQSLGQGPEFLIYFQGTGAADDSGLPNDRFFAVRPEGSVSTLKIQRTERGDSAVYLCASSPSGTGELFFGEGSRLTVL.

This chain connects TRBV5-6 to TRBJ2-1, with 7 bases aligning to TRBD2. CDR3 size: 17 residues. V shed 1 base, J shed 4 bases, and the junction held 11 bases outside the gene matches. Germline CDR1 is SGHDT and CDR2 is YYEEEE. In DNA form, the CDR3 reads TGTGCCAGCAGCTTGACGGTCGGAGCGGGGATATACAATGAGCAGTTCTTC. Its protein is CASSLTVGAGIYNEQFF.

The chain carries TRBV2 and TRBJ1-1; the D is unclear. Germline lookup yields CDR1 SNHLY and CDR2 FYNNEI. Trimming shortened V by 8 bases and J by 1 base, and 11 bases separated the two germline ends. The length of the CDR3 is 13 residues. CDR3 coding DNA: TGTGCCAGCGCAGGTTTAGGGAACACTGAAGCTTTCTTT. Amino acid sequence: CASAGLGNTEAFF.

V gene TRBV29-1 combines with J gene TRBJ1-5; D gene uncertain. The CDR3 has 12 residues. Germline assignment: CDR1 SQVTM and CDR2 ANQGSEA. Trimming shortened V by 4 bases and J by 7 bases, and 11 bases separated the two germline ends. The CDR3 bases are TGCAGCGTTGGCGGTTTAGGACAGCCCCAGCATTTT. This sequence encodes CSVGGLGQPQHF.